The rows below give T cell receptor beta chains drawn from one sample of a study of cytomegalovirus exposure and HLA in healthy donors. Libraries were prepared by immunoSEQ multiplex PCR; TCRdb keeps only in-frame clonotypes and omits some of them. In the table there are about 200,000 clones, more than 65% of which are singletons. Material: PBMCs. The receptors were sampled from a man between 45 and 60 years old in good health and CMV-seronegative. CDR3s leave out the opening cysteine and the closing phenylalanine or tryptophan. A D gene is named only where the DNA matches it firmly.

TRBJ1-5,TRBV28,TRBD1,ASSSPRQGGNQPQH
TRBJ2-2,TRBV11-2,TRBD2,ASSSGLAGGAGELF
TRBJ2-1,TRBV10-1,TRBD2,ASSESGTSGRYNEQF
TRBJ2-3,TRBV5-1,TRBD2,ASSPGGTSTDTQY
TRBJ1-1,TRBV7-6,TRBD1,ASSLGQGFMNTEAF
TRBJ2-3,TRBV9,.,ASSVQGIQDTQY
TRBJ1-2,TRBV28,TRBD1,ASGTGGADYGYT
TRBJ2-7,TRBV19,TRBD1,ASSDRGPDEQY
TRBJ1-4,TRBV5-1,.,ASSTEGGSNEKLF
TRBJ2-2,TRBV7-8,TRBD1,ASSPPGTGDTGELF
TRBJ2-3,TRBV2,.,ASSTREDTQY
TRBJ2-1,TRBV30,.,AWSDRREQF
TRBJ1-1,TRBV5-6,.,ASRRTGRNTEAF
TRBJ1-5,TRBV12-5,TRBD1,ASGFSPGQGNQPQH
TRBJ2-1,TRBV6-5,TRBD2,ASRTSGRAGEQF
TRBJ2-7,TRBV28,TRBD2,ASSQIAGGTYEQY
TRBJ2-7,TRBV30,.,AWSPPGGQQY
TRBJ1-2,TRBV30,.,ACLDSGFFYGYT
TRBJ2-1,TRBV19,TRBD2,ASIDSGTSGYNEQF
TRBJ2-7,TRBV25-1,.,ASSEYRDEQY
TRBJ1-2,TRBV7-8,TRBD1,ASSPRGPALYGYT
TRBJ1-1,TRBV6-1,.,ASSVLEGGEAF
TRBJ2-1,TRBV5-8,TRBD2,ASSLVGEGPYNEQF
TRBJ2-1,TRBV19,TRBD1,ASSSSQDRGGSNEQF
TRBJ2-6,TRBV7-2,.,ASSKGGSWSGANVLT
TRBJ1-5,TRBV7-8,.,ASSPGHSNQPQH
TRBJ2-1,TRBV2,.,ASSGGYEQF
TRBJ2-7,TRBV9,.,ASSVERVSYEQY
TRBJ2-1,TRBV4-2,.,ASSQDRASSYNEQF
TRBJ2-1,TRBV27,.,ASSSLISDNEQF
TRBJ1-2,TRBV29-1,.,SVEERRQLGYT
TRBJ2-7,TRBV5-1,TRBD2,ASSSGLAGTYEQY
TRBJ1-5,TRBV30,.,AWSTGHSISNQPQH
TRBJ2-1,TRBV6-1,.,ASSSDYFYNEQF
TRBJ2-1,TRBV4-1,TRBD2,ASSLYQRGLDEQF
TRBJ2-7,TRBV2,TRBD2,ASIPAGSPSYEQY
TRBJ1-2,TRBV30,.,AWSAGNYGYT
TRBJ1-6,TRBV15,.,ATTGNSPLH
TRBJ2-1,TRBV28,TRBD2,ASSLFLAGGKNNEQF
TRBJ2-5,TRBV27,TRBD2,ASSSRTSGRAGSAETQY
TRBJ2-7,TRBV27,TRBD2,ASSSAGVGYPYEQY
TRBJ2-7,TRBV4-1,TRBD1,ASSQTGTGFYEQY
TRBJ1-4,TRBV30,TRBD1,AWSVRSTGTGVRELF
TRBJ2-1,TRBV7-3,TRBD2,ASSFVPGLADNEQF
TRBJ2-2,TRBV9,TRBD2,ASSYPLPSGFTGELF
TRBJ1-3,TRBV13,TRBD1,ASSARDRGIGNTIY
TRBJ2-7,TRBV28,TRBD2,ASSFGLAGGPSYEQY
TRBJ2-7,TRBV7-9,TRBD2,ASSSTSGRAYEQY
TRBJ2-2,TRBV13,.,ASSLSQGRVGTGELF
TRBJ2-7,TRBV28,TRBD2,ASSPPRLAGGPYEQY
TRBJ1-5,TRBV4-2,.,ASSHDFGYSNQPQH
TRBJ1-1,TRBV28,TRBD1,ASSFQGDTEAF
TRBJ2-1,TRBV12-5,TRBD2,ASGPGLAALMDEQF
TRBJ2-7,TRBV15,TRBD1,ATSKGQGPYEQY
TRBJ2-7,TRBV7-8,TRBD2,ASSLGLAGGAYEQY
TRBJ1-1,TRBV7-3,.,ASSLHPDREAF